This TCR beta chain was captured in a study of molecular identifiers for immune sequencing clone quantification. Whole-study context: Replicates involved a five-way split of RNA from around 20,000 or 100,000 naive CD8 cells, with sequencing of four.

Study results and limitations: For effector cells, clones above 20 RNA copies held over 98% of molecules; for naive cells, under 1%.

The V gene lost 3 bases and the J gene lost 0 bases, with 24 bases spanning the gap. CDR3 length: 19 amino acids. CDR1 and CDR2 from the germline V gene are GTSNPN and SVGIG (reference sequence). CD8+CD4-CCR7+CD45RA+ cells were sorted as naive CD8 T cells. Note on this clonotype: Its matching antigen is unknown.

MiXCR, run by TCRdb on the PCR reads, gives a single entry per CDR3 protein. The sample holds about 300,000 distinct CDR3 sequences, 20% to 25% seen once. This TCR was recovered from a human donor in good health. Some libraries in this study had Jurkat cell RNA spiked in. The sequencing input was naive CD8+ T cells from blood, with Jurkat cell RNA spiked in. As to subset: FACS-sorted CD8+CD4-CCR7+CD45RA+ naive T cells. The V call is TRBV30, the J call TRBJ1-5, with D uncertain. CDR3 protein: CAWSPFETDAVYSNQPQHF. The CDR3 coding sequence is TGTGCCTGGAGCCCGTTTGAGACGGACGCAGTTTATAGCAATCAGCCCCAGCATTTT.